This entry lists 32 T cell receptor beta chains sequenced from one sample in a study of regulatory T cells in long-lasting Graves disease. Regarding time point: newly diagnosed GD, antithyroid drugs for less than 3 months. RNA from PBMCs was the source of the TCR library. Sequencing libraries for TCR beta were prepared with iRepertoire HTBI primers and Arm-PCR of CDR3 regions. TCRdb itself ran the multiplex PCR reads through MiXCR, one entry per CDR3 protein. The repertoire holds 400,000 to 500,000 distinct CDR3 sequences, about 15% seen once, with roughly 23% in the top ten. The sample was also linked to a second study, of T cells in Graves' hyperthyroidism and ophthalmopathy.

Source: peripheral blood mononuclear cells (PBMCs), taken at new diagnosis, from a patient treated with antithyroid drugs. The receptors shown here come from a young woman with Graves disease.

V is TRBV5-4 and J is TRBJ2-7, with 9 bases identical to TRBD2. Germline V gives CDR1 SGHNT, CDR2 YYREEE (reference sequence). CDR3 length equals 17 residues. Trimming took 3 bases from V and 3 from J; bases not matched to a gene: 13. The CDR3 here is CASSSLTSGLIIYEQYF. Written as DNA, the CDR3 is TGTGCCAGCAGCTCCCTGACTAGCGGACTAATCATCTACGAGCAGTACTTC.

The sample holds a few counts of this clonotype. The rearrangement links TRBV29-1 to TRBJ2-1; D uncertain. V shed 4 bases and J shed 9 bases, with 1 base lying between them. The length of the CDR3 is 8 residues. Germline-derived CDR1 and CDR2 are SQVTM and ANQGSEA. CDR3 in amino acids: CSVGEQFF. The DNA of the CDR3 is TGCAGCGTTGGTGAGCAGTTCTTC.

This clonotype occurred a few times. The chain links TRBV20-1 to TRBJ1-5; D ambiguous. The V end was cut by 5 bases, the J end by 7 bases, with 15 bases between. The CDR3 loop spans 13 amino acids. The germline gives CDR1 DFQATT, CDR2 SNEGSKA (reference sequence). The CDR3 spells CSAGRGREQPQHF. CDR3 DNA: TGCAGTGCTGGCCGAGGTCGGGAGCAGCCCCAGCATTTT.

Only a few counts were recorded for this clonotype. The rearrangement joins TRBV24-1 to TRBJ2-5, with a weak D call TRBD2 (6 bases). The germline V gene has CDR1 KGHDR and CDR2 SFDVKD. V was pared by 2 bases and J by 7 bases, with 13 bases between. This CDR3 contains 14 residues. The CDR3 reads CATSDSGEMRTQYF. CDR3 nucleotides: TGTGCCACCAGTGATTCGGGGGAGATGAGGACCCAGTACTTC.

This clonotype was counted many times. V is TRBV7-2 and J is TRBJ2-3, with D possibly being TRBD2 (5 bases). CDR1 SGHTA and CDR2 FQGNSA come from the germline V gene. This CDR3 region has 15 residues. Trimming removed 5 bases from V and 2 bases from J, with 14 bases in between. CDR3 region: CASSPTGLNTDTQYF. For the CDR3, the DNA is TGTGCCAGCAGCCCCACCGGACTGAACACAGATACGCAGTATTTT. Supplemented by reference TRBV7-2 and TRBJ2-3, the full variable domain reads GAGVSQSPSNKVTEKGKDVELRCDPISGHTALYWYRQSLGQGLEFLIYFQGNSAPDKSGLPSDRFSAERTGGSVSTLTIQRTQQEDSAVYLCASSPTGLNTDTQYFGPGTRLTVL.

In this sample, this clonotype turned up many times. V usage is TRBV7-2 and J usage is TRBJ1-2; D gene unclear. The V end was cut by 5 bases, the J end by 2 bases, with 12 bases between. Germline assignment: CDR1 SGHTA and CDR2 FQGNSA. The CDR3 has 14 amino acids. The CDR3 protein is CASSLDHGNYGYTF. The CDR3 nucleotides read TGTGCCAGCAGCCTAGATCACGGAAACTATGGCTACACCTTC.

The chain has TRBV27 and TRBJ1-2; D might be TRBD1 (6 bases). Between the trimmed V and J ends, which lost 8 bases and 8 bases, there was a span of 18 bases. The germline V gene has CDR1 MNHEY and CDR2 SMNVEV (reference sequence). The CDR3 runs 13 residues. The CDR3 region has the DNA TGTGCCAGCGCCAGCGGGGAGGGGGTAGGCTACACCTTC. Its translation: CASASGEGVGYTF.

This clonotype was found many times. This chain connects TRBV12-3 or TRBV12-4 to TRBJ2-7; D may correspond to TRBD1 or TRBD2 (5 bases each). The germline V and J ends were trimmed by 5 bases and 7 bases, with 21 bases remaining between them. This CDR3 has 15 residues. The CDR3 is CASSPTRDGPREQYF. The CDR3 region has the DNA TGTGCCAGCAGTCCAACCCGGGACGGTCCTAGGGAGCAGTACTTC.

This chain uses TRBV5-1 with TRBJ2-3; unclear D gene. The CDR3 consists of 16 residues. Germline assignment: CDR1 SGHRS and CDR2 YFSETQ. Trimming removed 2 bases from V and 1 base from J, with 14 bases in between. Here the CDR3 reads CASSLGSGPRTDTQYF. CDR3 in DNA: TGCGCCAGCAGCTTAGGTTCGGGCCCACGCACAGATACGCAGTATTTT.

Regarding this clonotype: A much larger clone lies a single base off, so this may be a read error. This sequence joins TRBV7-2 and TRBJ2-3; 7 bases fit TRBD1. The CDR3 totals 18 residues. Germline CDR1 and CDR2: SGHTA and FQGNSA. Here the CDR3 reads CACSPSPPPAGGGDTQYF. DNA of the CDR3: TGTGCCTGCAGCCCTAGCCCTCCGCCGGCAGGGGGTGGAGATACGCAGTATTTT.

The chain has TRBV4-2 and TRBJ2-7; 10 bases match TRBD2. There are 17 residues in the CDR3. V was pared by 0 bases and J by 3 bases, with 8 bases of the junction left unmatched. Per the germline V gene, CDR1 is LGHNA and CDR2 is YNFKEQ. CDR3 nucleotides: TGTGCCAGCAGCCAAGATTCCACTAGCGGGATTGTCTACGAGCAGTACTTC. This encodes CASSQDSTSGIVYEQYF.

At least ten counts were recorded for this clonotype. The chain recombines TRBV12-3 or TRBV12-4 with TRBJ2-1, with a tentative D call TRBD2 (5 bases). Between the trimmed V and J ends, which lost 3 bases and 6 bases, there was a span of 6 bases. The CDR3 contains 12 residues. The CDR3 loop is CASSFTSNEQFF. The CDR3 DNA reads as TGTGCCAGCAGTTTCACTAGCAATGAGCAGTTCTTC.

This clonotype has more than one count but fewer than ten. One junction end does not reproduce the germline sequence, and a read error may be involved. V gene TRBV11-2 combines with J gene TRBJ2-1; possible D gene TRBD2, 6 bases. In germline, CDR1 is SGHAT, CDR2 FQNNGV. CDR3 length equals 14 residues. The CDR3 protein is CAGSSGLPSSEQFF. CDR3 sequence (DNA): TGTGCCGGCAGCTCCGGACTACCCTCCAGTGAGCAGTTCTTC.

In this sample, this clonotype turned up many times. The chain joins TRBV30 to TRBJ2-1, with a possible D match to TRBD2 (6 bases). V lost 3 bases and J 9 bases, leaving 15 bases between the germline ends. The CDR3 loop spans 13 amino acids. From germline, CDR1 is GTSNPN and CDR2 SVGIG (reference sequence). The CDR3 DNA follows: TGTGCCTGGAGAACTCGGGGGATTGTTGAGCAGTTCTTC. Translated: CAWRTRGIVEQFF.

This clonotype has a handful of counts. Only one base separates this from a far larger clonotype, so it likely reflects a read error. V gene TRBV5-1 combines with J gene TRBJ2-1; 11 positions match TRBD2. The germline V gene encodes CDR1 SGHRS and CDR2 YFSETQ. The CDR3 has 15 amino acids. As DNA, the CDR3 is TGTACCAGCAGCTTGCGGACTAGCGGGCACAATGAGCAGTTCTTC. Translation: CTSSLRTSGHNEQFF.

The chain combines TRBV2 with TRBJ2-1; D is ambiguous. The CDR3 runs to 14 residues. The V gene lost 4 bases and the J gene lost 0 bases, with 7 bases spanning the gap. Germline values: CDR1 SNHLY, CDR2 FYNNEI. CDR3 amino acids: CASSVMHSYNEQFF. CDR3 bases: TGTGCCAGCAGTGTAATGCACTCCTACAATGAGCAGTTCTTC.

This clonotype appeared many times. This chain links TRBV18 with TRBJ1-5, with a tentative D call TRBD1 (5 bases). Trimming stripped 5 bases from V and 0 bases from J, with 11 bases between. CDR3 length equals 15 residues. CDR1 is KGHSH and CDR2 is LQKENI in the germline V gene. CDR3 coding DNA: TGTGCCAGCTCATTCGGGACCGATAGCAATCAGCCCCAGCATTTT. Translated: CASSFGTDSNQPQHF. The full variable domain, rest sourced from reference TRBV18 and TRBJ1-5, is NAGVMQNPRHLVRRRGQEARLRCSPMKGHSHVYWYRQLPEEGLKFMVYLQKENIIDESGMPKERFSAEFPKEGPSILRIQQVVRGDSAAYFCASSFGTDSNQPQHFGDGTRLSIL.

This clonotype was observed many times. The V gene is TRBV28, the J gene TRBJ2-3, with a tentative D call TRBD1 (6 bases). V was cut by 6 bases and J by 8 bases, with 12 bases left in between. CDR1 is MDHEN and CDR2 is SYDVKM in the germline V gene. The CDR3 consists of 12 residues. The CDR3 nucleotides are TGTGCCAGCAGCCAAACAGGGCTTACGCAGTATTTT. Its protein is CASSQTGLTQYF.

Comments on this clonotype: A much larger clone differs by one base, so this may be a read error. The CDR3 sequence is CASSLGSGRVGEQYF. The CDR3 DNA reads TGTGCCAGCAGTTTAGGTAGCGGGAGGGTTGGTGAGCAGTACTTC. V is TRBV12-3 or TRBV12-4 and J is TRBJ2-7; TRBD2 matches 11 bases. V lost 1 base to trimming and J lost 7 bases; unmatched junction nucleotides: 6. The CDR3 loop spans 15 amino acids.

This clonotype was observed many times. Compared with germline, one end of the junction differs, possibly owing to a read error. The V call is TRBV28, the J call TRBJ2-3, with TRBD1 as a possible D gene (6 bases). Looked up from germline, CDR1 is MDHEN and CDR2 is SYDVKM. This CDR3 comprises 15 residues. CDR3 amino acids: CASTLTGSSTNTQYF. Here the CDR3 DNA reads TGTGCCAGCACCCTTACAGGGTCTAGCACAAATACGCAGTATTTT.

This clonotype was counted a few times. The chain joins TRBV5-6 to TRBJ2-7, with D perhaps TRBD2 (5 bases). The length of the CDR3 is 15 residues. Germline loops: CDR1 SGHDT, CDR2 YYEEEE. The V end was cut by 0 bases, the J end by 7 bases, with 17 bases between. CDR3 sequence: CASSLGTDSGAEQYF. The CDR3 nucleotides are TGTGCCAGCAGCTTGGGGACTGACTCGGGCGCGGAGCAGTACTTC.

The sample holds many counts of this clonotype. The genes are TRBV7-3 and TRBJ2-1; possible D gene TRBD2, 5 bases. There are 14 residues in the CDR3. Germline V CDR1 and CDR2: SGHTA, FQGTGA. Trimming took off 5 bases at V and 8 bases at J, with 16 bases between the two ends. CDR3: CASSTLSSGDEQFF. The CDR3 DNA follows: TGTGCCAGCAGCACCCTCTCCAGCGGTGATGAGCAGTTCTTC.

The CDR3 bases are TGTGCCAGCATTTCGGACAGGGCAGGGCTTGAAGCTTTCTTT. It yields the protein CASISDRAGLEAFF. The chain joins TRBV6-1 to TRBJ1-1; 8 bases are a match to TRBD1. Germline assignment: CDR1 MNHNS and CDR2 SASEGT. Trimming at V came to 7 bases and at J to 7 bases, leaving 11 bases not matched to a gene. This CDR3 has 14 amino acids.

The chain joins TRBV4-1 to TRBJ2-1, with no clear D. Germline CDR1 is MGHRA and CDR2 is YSYEKL. V was trimmed by 0 bases and J by 0 bases, leaving 15 bases between them. The CDR3 length is 18 residues. CDR3 DNA: TGCGCCAGCAGCCAAGATCTAGGGCCAGTAAGCTCCTACAATGAGCAGTTCTTC. Translation gives CASSQDLGPVSSYNEQFF.

This clonotype was seen repeatedly, ten times or more. The chain joins TRBV18 to TRBJ1-5, with TRBD1 as a possible D gene (6 bases). V was trimmed by 4 bases and J by 6 bases, leaving 19 bases between them. The CDR3 sequence is 16 residues long. Germline loops: CDR1 KGHSH, CDR2 LQKENI. The CDR3 DNA sequence: TGTGCCAGCTCACTTAAGGACAGTCATAGTGGTCAGCCCCAGCATTTT. Amino acids: CASSLKDSHSGQPQHF.

This clonotype was counted at least ten times. The chain has TRBV7-9 and TRBJ1-4; D remains unclear. V was cut by 1 base and J by 3 bases, with 12 bases left in between. Germline CDR1 SEHNR, CDR2 FQNEAQ (reference sequence). The CDR3 loop spans 16 amino acids. CDR3 DNA: TGTGCCAGCAGCTTAGGGTTGAGGCAGCCTAATGAAAAACTGTTTTTT. Translated: CASSLGLRQPNEKLFF.

This clonotype was counted between two and nine times. The gene calls are TRBV6-5 and TRBJ2-7; 7 positions agree with TRBD1. Germline CDR1 reads MNHEY; CDR2 reads SVGAGI. This CDR3 spans 14 amino acids. Trimming removed 2 bases from V and 6 bases from J; junction bases left unmatched: 7. The CDR3 region has the DNA TGTGCCAGCAGTTACCTCAACAGGGGCGGCGAGCAGTACTTC. Its protein product is CASSYLNRGGEQYF.

This clonotype came up a few times. The DNA for the CDR3 is TGTGCCAGCAGTGTCGACGGTAGAGATACGCAGTATTTT. Translating gives CASSVDGRDTQYF. This chain links TRBV12-3 or TRBV12-4 with TRBJ2-3, with D hard to call. This CDR3 is built from 13 residues. The V end was cut by 5 bases, the J end by 5 bases, with 11 bases between.

This clonotype was counted ten times or more. The rearrangement links TRBV12-3 or TRBV12-4 to TRBJ2-5; 9 nucleotides match TRBD1. This CDR3 is built from 16 residues. Trimming cost V 6 bases and J 4 bases; bases outside gene matches: 12. The CDR3 loop reads CASSPGQGEGPETQYF. In nucleotides, the CDR3 is TGTGCCAGCAGCCCGGGACAGGGAGAGGGGCCAGAGACCCAGTACTTC.

This clonotype was picked up many times. V usage is TRBV28 and J usage is TRBJ1-1, with 8 bases aligning to TRBD1. This CDR3 comprises 18 residues. Germline-derived CDR1 and CDR2 are MDHEN and SYDVKM. V lost 4 bases to trimming and J lost 0 bases; unmatched junction nucleotides: 13. The CDR3 reads CASSSETGADWVNTEAFF. The CDR3 bases are TGTGCCAGCAGTTCGGAGACAGGGGCGGACTGGGTGAACACTGAAGCTTTCTTT.

This clonotype turned up a few times. This chain links TRBV2 with TRBJ1-1; TRBD1 matches at 7 bases. This CDR3 spans 15 amino acids. After removal of 2 bases from V and 1 base from J, the junction contained 4 bases not matched to a gene. Per the germline V gene, CDR1 is SNHLY and CDR2 is FYNNEI. CDR3 amino acids: CASSEWTGWNTEAFF. CDR3 sequence (DNA): TGTGCCAGCAGTGAATGGACAGGATGGAACACTGAAGCTTTCTTT.

This clonotype was found many times. The chain combines TRBV29-1 with TRBJ1-1; TRBD1 is a possible D gene (5 bases). The CDR3 runs to 13 residues. Deletions cut 7 bases from V and 8 bases from J, with 20 bases between. Germline CDR1 SQVTM, CDR2 ANQGSEA. CDR3 DNA: TGCAGCGCCATAGACAGACGTTTACACGAAGCTTTCTTT. This codes for CSAIDRRLHEAFF.